This TCR beta chain was retrieved from a study of patients and donors after allogeneic stem cell transplantation. TCRdb re-called the RT-PCR reads with MiXCR, one entry per CDR3 protein. Of hundreds of thousands of distinct CDR3 sequences in the sample, roughly 17% were seen once. The J segment lost 6 bases and the V segment lost 6 bases, leaving 5 bases of the junction unmatched. CDR3 size: 14 residues. Germline CDR1 MNHNS, CDR2 SASEGT. The origin of this receptor is a human donor who was either an allogeneic HSCT recipient or a stem cell or donor lymphocyte infusion donor (not recorded which). It is not recorded whose cells these are; they may come from a transplant donor. Source material: blood, either unsorted or a sorted T cell fraction (not recorded which). The J gene is TRBJ2-3, the V gene TRBV6-1; 11 positions agree with TRBD2. CDR3 amino acids: CASRNSGGADTQYF. In nucleotides, the CDR3 is TGTGCCAGCAGGAATAGCGGGGGGGCGGATACGCAGTATTTT.